The sequence of this T cell receptor (beta chain) was determined in a study of blood T cells in healthy people across ages. Overall study findings and caveats: In these data, TCR beta diversity tracked strongly with naive T cell percentage. Unsorted PBMCs prevented conclusive naive versus antigen-experienced comparison. Compared with aged donors, long-lived donors showed fewer expanded clones, suggesting selection.

Next came a second PCR, run for roughly 6 to 11 cycles, which used a sample-barcoded 5' primer along with a J-beta primer mix. Each TCR beta cDNA got a 12-nucleotide random molecular identifier. In TCRdb, the 5' RACE reads were re-called with MiXCR into one record per CDR3 protein. The profile shows around 1,900,000 distinct CDR3 sequences, approximately 39% of them singletons. This clonotype was detected a few times. Its target is unknown. The length of the CDR3 is 13 residues. The germline V gene has CDR1 MNHEY and CDR2 SVGEGT. J is TRBJ2-4 and V is TRBV6-2 or TRBV6-3; D is ambiguous. Gene TRBJ2-7 matches the end of the DNA better, so the J call may be wrong. This TCR was recovered from a human donor in good health. Material: blood. The CDR3 is CASGHSTVYEQYF. The CDR3 coding sequence is TGTGCCAGCGGTCATAGCACAGTCTACGAGCAGTACTTC.